The 15 T cell receptor beta chains below were found in one sample sequenced in a study of T cell responses to AZD1222 COVID-19 vaccine. The table came from immunoSEQ multiplex PCR; TCRdb's copy has only in-frame clones and leaves some out. The data contain nearly 110,000 clones, 80% to 95% of them singletons. The specimen comprised peripheral blood, sampled 28 days after the second AZD1222 dose. The receptors derive from an adult who received the AZD1222 COVID-19 vaccine.

V usage is TRBV9 and J usage is TRBJ1-2; the D gene is possibly TRBD1 (6 bases). CDR1 is SGDLS, CDR2 YYNGEE, per germline. The CDR3 runs to 15 residues. Between the trimmed V and J ends, which lost 1 base and 7 bases, there was a span of 17 bases. DNA of the CDR3: TGTGCCAGCAGCGTAAGGGGGGACTCTTCTATTGGCTACACCTTC. It is translated as CASSVRGDSSIGYTF. Based on the CDR3 plus reference TRBV9 and TRBJ1-2, the full variable domain is DSGVTQTPKHLITATGQRVTLRCSPRSGDLSVYWYQQSLDQGLQFLIQYYNGEERAKGNILERFSAQQFPDLHSELNLSSLELGDSALYFCASSVRGDSSIGYTFGSGTRLTVV.

This clone was observed once. The V gene is TRBV7-2, the J gene TRBJ2-7, with 10 nucleotides matching TRBD2. The V and J ends lost 1 base and 9 bases, in that order; junction bases with no gene match: 9. There are 15 residues in the CDR3. Per the germline V gene, CDR1 is SGHTA and CDR2 is FQGNSA. The CDR3 DNA follows: TGTGCCAGCAGCTTAGACGCTAGCGGGGGCACTATGCAGTACTTC. This gives the protein CASSLDASGGTMQYF.

V is TRBV28 and J is TRBJ1-1; perhaps TRBD1 as D (6 bases). Germline CDR1 MDHEN, CDR2 SYDVKM. There are 17 residues in the CDR3. V lost 6 bases and J 0 bases, leaving 20 bases between the germline ends. The CDR3 spells CASSNREIGSMNTEAFF. In nucleotides, the CDR3 is TGTGCCAGCAGCAACAGGGAGATTGGGTCCATGAACACTGAAGCTTTCTTT.

The chain is built from TRBV4-3 and TRBJ2-1; the D is unclear. The CDR3 consists of 11 residues. Germline lookup yields CDR1 LGHNA and CDR2 YSLEER. The V and J ends lost 0 bases and 7 bases respectively, with 1 base between them. In DNA, the CDR3 is TGCGCCAGCAGCCAAGATAATGAGCAGTTCTTC. Amino acids: CASSQDNEQFF.

The rearrangement links TRBV7-2 to TRBJ2-5, with 8 bases that match TRBD2. The CDR3 has 16 amino acids. Per germline, CDR1 SGHTA and CDR2 FQGNSA. Unmatched junction bases numbered 12, after V lost 3 bases and J lost 6 bases. CDR3 sequence (DNA): TGTGCCAGCAGCTTTACAATACGGGGGGGCTCGAAGACCCAGTACTTC. It is translated as CASSFTIRGGSKTQYF.

The chain employs TRBV3-1 (or the pseudogene TRBV3-2) and TRBJ2-3, with D tentatively TRBD2 (6 bases). The CDR3 runs to 18 residues. V was clipped by 0 bases and J by 1 base, with 17 bases between them. Per the germline V gene, CDR1 is LGHDT and CDR2 is YNNKEL (reference sequence). The CDR3 bases are TGTGCCAGCAGCCAAGAGCAACCCGACCAGCGGGGCACAGATACGCAGTATTTT. Translating it yields CASSQEQPDQRGTDTQYF.

This chain uses TRBV5-1 with TRBJ2-5; perhaps D is TRBD1 or TRBD2 (5 bases each). Trimming removed 2 bases at V and 2 bases at J, with 16 bases between. From germline, CDR1 is SGHRS and CDR2 YFSETQ. This CDR3 spans 16 amino acids. The CDR3 region has the DNA TGCGCCAGCAGCTTATCCCCCCGGGACCCTCAAGAGACCCAGTACTTC. Translating it yields CASSLSPRDPQETQYF.

The chain couples TRBV5-1 to TRBJ1-2; 8 bases are shared with TRBD1. After removal of 4 bases from V and 5 bases from J, the junction contained 22 bases not matched to a gene. The CDR3 sequence is 19 residues long. Looked up from germline, CDR1 is SGHRS and CDR2 is YFSETQ. Written as DNA, the CDR3 is TGCGCCAGCAGCCTGGATCCGATGGGGCAGGGGGCTTCCGGGTATGGCTACACCTTC. Protein sequence: CASSLDPMGQGASGYGYTF.

The V and J genes are TRBV5-1 and TRBJ1-5; D is unresolved. The CDR3 extends over 15 amino acids. Trimming pared 1 base from V and 6 bases from J, leaving 14 bases between. Germline CDR1 is SGHRS and CDR2 is YFSETQ. CDR3 protein: CASSLSSGLGQPQHF. Here the CDR3 DNA reads TGCGCCAGCAGCTTGAGCAGCGGGCTTGGTCAGCCCCAGCATTTT.

The rearrangement joins TRBV5-1 to TRBJ2-7; a weak D match, TRBD2 (6 bases). Germline V lookup: CDR1 SGHRS, CDR2 YFSETQ. The CDR3 runs 13 residues. V was cut by 0 bases and J by 7 bases, with 11 bases left in between. CDR3 DNA sequence: TGCGCCAGCAGCTTGGGGACCGCGGGGGAGCAGTACTTC. Amino acid sequence: CASSLGTAGEQYF.

The chain has TRBV7-9 and TRBJ1-1, with D possibly being TRBD1 (5 bases). The germline CDR1 and CDR2 sequences are SEHNR and FQNEAQ (reference sequence). The V gene lost 7 bases and the J gene lost 3 bases, with 9 bases spanning the gap. The CDR3 runs 12 residues. CDR3 coding DNA: TGTGCCAGCACCCTGGGGGACACTGAAGCTTTCTTT. Translation: CASTLGDTEAFF.

This chain connects TRBV5-1 to TRBJ2-2, with D tentatively TRBD1 (6 bases). This CDR3 contains 16 residues. V shed 0 bases and J shed 6 bases, with 15 bases lying between them. The germline CDR1 and CDR2 sequences are SGHRS and YFSETQ. CDR3 sequence (DNA): TGCGCCAGCAGCTTGGTAGGGGGACCCCGACCCGGGGAGCTGTTTTTT. Translated, it gives CASSLVGGPRPGELFF.

This rearrangement joins TRBV11-2 to TRBJ2-3; tentatively, D is TRBD1 or TRBD2 (5 bases each). Germline CDR1 and CDR2: SGHAT and FQNNGV. The germline V and J ends were trimmed by 4 bases and 0 bases, with 17 bases remaining between them. CDR3 length: 17 amino acids. The CDR3 sequence is CASSSLQTGPSTDTQYF. CDR3 bases: TGTGCCAGCAGCTCCCTCCAGACGGGACCCAGCACAGATACGCAGTATTTT.

The rearrangement uses TRBV18 and TRBJ2-7; 7 bases match TRBD1. V trimming: 10 bases; J trimming: 9 bases; junction bases outside the gene matches: 18. This CDR3 is built from 14 residues. Germline V CDR1 and CDR2: KGHSH, LQKENI. The CDR3 region has the DNA TGTGCCACCCATCCCGGGGACAGTCCAGGTGGGCAGTACTTC. This sequence encodes CATHPGDSPGGQYF.

Relative to its sample, this clone is medium-sized. The chain joins TRBV6-1 to TRBJ1-5; D gene uncertain. V lost 2 bases and J 6 bases, leaving 5 bases between the germline ends. This CDR3 comprises 12 residues. CDR1 and CDR2 from the germline V gene are MNHNS and SASEGT. The CDR3 sequence: CASSEFRQPQHF. In DNA form, the CDR3 reads TGTGCCAGCAGTGAATTTCGTCAGCCCCAGCATTTT.